This is a list of T cell receptor beta chains from one sample in a study of shared clonotypes between healthy human individuals. TCRdb keeps only in-frame clones here, not all; method: immunoSEQ multiplex PCR. The table has over 2 million clones, about 94% seen once; the top ten hold 0.9% to 1.3%. The sample consisted of naive CD8+ T cells sorted from blood. These receptors all come from a man younger than 35 in good health. CDR3s include the opening cysteine and the closing phenylalanine or tryptophan. D genes are given only for firm matches.

j_gene	d_gene	v_gene	len	CDR3aa
TRBJ2-1	TRBD2	TRBV5-6	16	CASSSSWRGAVNEQFF
TRBJ2-1	.	TRBV6-1	14	CASTQEGTDGEQFF
TRBJ1-2	.	TRBV7-9	14	CASSPRGPAVGYTF
TRBJ2-7	.	TRBV10-1	13	CASSEGWGGEQYF
TRBJ1-2	.	TRBV5-7	18	CASSLDGTMKKANYGYTF
TRBJ1-2	.	TRBV27	11	CASSSTYGYTF
TRBJ2-6	TRBD1	TRBV27	16	CASSTTGISGANVLTF
TRBJ1-1	.	TRBV4-2	14	CASSQRGQNTEAFF
TRBJ1-5	.	TRBV6-5	14	CASSYDRFNQPQHF
TRBJ2-3	TRBD1	TRBV5-1	17	CASSLQGAAGSTDTQYF